The 9 T cell receptor beta chains reported below all come from one sample, sequenced in a study of blood T cell repertoires in COVID-19. Method: immunoSEQ multiplex PCR; TCRdb's copy keeps in-frame clones and lacks some. The repertoire holds roughly 69,000 clones, with more than 75% as singletons. What was sequenced was peripheral blood. These receptors originate from a human donor in a cohort sampled during active COVID-19.

The rearrangement joins TRBV15 to TRBJ2-2; 11 nucleotides line up with TRBD2. V shed 0 bases, J shed 7 bases, and the junction held 10 bases outside the gene matches. The CDR3 is made up of 18 amino acids. In germline, CDR1 is LNHNV, CDR2 YYDKDF (reference sequence). The CDR3 DNA reads as TGTGCCACCAGCAGAGATCCTCTAGCGGGGGGAGTCGGCGGGGAGCTGTTTTTT. Its protein is CATSRDPLAGGVGGELFF. Full variable domain (missing parts from reference TRBV15 and TRBJ2-2): DAMVIQNPRYQVTQFGKPVTLSCSQTLNHNVMYWYQQKSSQAPKLLFHYYDKDFNNEADTPDNFQSRRPNTSFCFLDIRSPGLGDTAMYLCATSRDPLAGGVGGELFFGEGSRLTVL.

This clone was detected once. The gene calls are TRBV30 and TRBJ2-7; TRBD1 aligns across 7 bases. Germline V lookup: CDR1 GTSNPN, CDR2 SVGIG (reference sequence). This CDR3 is built from 15 residues. V gave up 3 bases and J gave up 1 base; unmatched junction bases: 9. The DNA of the CDR3 is TGTGCCTGGAGAGACACCGGGACAGCGTCCTACGAGCAGTACTTC. Its protein is CAWRDTGTASYEQYF.

This clone has a handful of counts. The rearrangement links TRBV5-1 to TRBJ2-1; 12 bases fit TRBD2. This CDR3 contains 14 residues. The V segment lost 6 bases and the J segment 7 bases; nucleotides outside the gene matches: 5. Germline V CDR1 and CDR2: SGHRS, YFSETQ. CDR3 sequence: CASTSGGASNEQFF. The CDR3 nucleotides read TGCGCCAGCACTAGCGGGGGGGCTAGTAATGAGCAGTTCTTC.

This chain joins TRBV7-6 and TRBJ1-2; 10 nucleotides agree with TRBD1. From germline, CDR1 is SGHVS and CDR2 FNYEAQ. The V and J ends lost 1 base and 8 bases, in that order; junction bases with no gene match: 4. The CDR3 length is 14 residues. The CDR3 loop reads CASSLGGQGGGYTF. The CDR3 DNA reads as TGTGCCAGCAGCTTAGGTGGACAGGGGGGCGGCTACACCTTC.

Of note for this clone: Distinct nucleotide sequences in the sample also encode this CDR3. The V call is TRBV19, the J call TRBJ1-5, with D unresolved. Trimming left V 1 base short and J 6 bases short, with 10 bases between. The CDR3 extends over 14 amino acids. Germline CDR1 LNHDA, CDR2 SQIVND (reference sequence). CDR3 amino acids: CASSIGGSGQPQHF. CDR3 DNA sequence: TGTGCCAGTAGTATAGGCGGGAGCGGTCAGCCCCAGCATTTT.

The chain employs TRBV9 and TRBJ2-1; 7 positions agree with TRBD1. The V and J ends lost 0 bases and 5 bases, in that order; junction bases with no gene match: 11. CDR1 is SGDLS and CDR2 is YYNGEE in the germline V gene. This CDR3 contains 17 residues. CDR3 coding DNA: TGTGCCAGCAGCGTAGATCATCGGGCAGGGGGAGACAATGAGCAGTTCTTC. Protein: CASSVDHRAGGDNEQFF.

This clone was counted between two and nine times. V gene TRBV6-6 combines with J gene TRBJ2-2; D not certain. This CDR3 comprises 13 residues. Germline loops: CDR1 MNHNY, CDR2 SVGAGI (reference sequence). The germline V and J ends were trimmed by 2 bases and 5 bases, with 6 bases remaining between them. Here the CDR3 reads CASSYQQTGELFF. The CDR3 DNA sequence: TGTGCCAGCAGTTACCAACAAACCGGGGAGCTGTTTTTT.

The chain employs TRBV30 and TRBJ2-1, with no clear D. The V and J ends lost 0 bases and 9 bases respectively, with 9 bases between them. Looked up from germline, CDR1 is GTSNPN and CDR2 is SVGIG (reference sequence). This CDR3 has 12 residues. CDR3 sequence (DNA): TGTGCCTGGAGTGTTCTCGGTGTTGAGCAGTTCTTC. Residues: CAWSVLGVEQFF.

The CDR3 DNA reads as TGCAGCGCCCGACAGATCAACACTGAAGCTTTCTTT. The encoded protein is CSARQINTEAFF. This chain uses TRBV29-1 with TRBJ1-1, with D possibly being TRBD1 (5 bases). Germline V CDR1 and CDR2: SQVTM, ANQGSEA. This CDR3 comprises 12 residues. The germline V and J ends were trimmed by 7 bases and 2 bases, with 11 bases remaining between them.